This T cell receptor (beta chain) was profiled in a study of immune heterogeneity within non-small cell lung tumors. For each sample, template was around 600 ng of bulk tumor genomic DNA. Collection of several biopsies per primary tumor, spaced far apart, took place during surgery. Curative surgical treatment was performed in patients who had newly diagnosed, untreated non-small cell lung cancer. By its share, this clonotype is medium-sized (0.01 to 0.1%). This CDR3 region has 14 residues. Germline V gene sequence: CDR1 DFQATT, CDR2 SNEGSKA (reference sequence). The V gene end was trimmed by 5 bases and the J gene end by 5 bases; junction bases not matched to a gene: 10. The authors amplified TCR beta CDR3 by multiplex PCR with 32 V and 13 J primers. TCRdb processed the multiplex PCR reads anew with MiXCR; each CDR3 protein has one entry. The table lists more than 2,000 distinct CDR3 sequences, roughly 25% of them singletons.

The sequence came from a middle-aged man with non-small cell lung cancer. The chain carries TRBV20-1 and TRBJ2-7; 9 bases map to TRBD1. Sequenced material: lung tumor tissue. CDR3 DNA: TGCAGTGCTGCCCGGGGGACAGGGAACCACGAGCAGTACTTC. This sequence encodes CSAARGTGNHEQYF.